The source of this TCR beta chain is a study of CD8 T cells in ankylosing spondylitis. TCRdb independently ran MiXCR on the 5' RACE reads; one entry per CDR3 protein. Among a few hundred thousand distinct CDR3 sequences listed, about 20% were seen once. As to this clonotype: Antigen unknown.

The germline gives CDR1 SQVTM, CDR2 ANQGSEA. This CDR3 contains 15 residues. V shed 4 bases, J shed 8 bases, and the junction held 8 bases outside the gene matches. Findings of the study overall: Clones linked to disease were reported to show significant enrichment in matched ankylosing spondylitis synovial fluid.

The chain uses TRBV29-1 and TRBJ2-1; the match to TRBD2 covers 13 bases. Material: blood, either unsorted or a sorted T cell fraction (not recorded which). This sequence originates from a male donor with ankylosing spondylitis or in good health (not recorded which). Here the CDR3 DNA reads TGCAGCGTTGTTATACTAGCGGGGGGGCGGGATGAGCAGTTCTTC. Its protein product is CSVVILAGGRDEQFF.